Sequencing of this T cell receptor (beta chain) was carried out in a study of cytomegalovirus exposure and HLA in healthy donors. Study findings and constraints: Rare TCR sequences dominated, though some public TCRs recurred in many donors.

Assay: immunoSEQ multiplex PCR; the TCRdb copy retains only in-frame clones and omits some. This table has about 340,000 clones, just over 85% appearing once. This CDR3 has 15 amino acids. Trimming cost V 5 bases and J 6 bases; bases outside gene matches: 12. Germline assignment: CDR1 MNHEY and CDR2 SMNVEV (reference sequence). The table lists this clone with many counts. Its antigen is currently unknown. This sequence was found in a woman aged 18-35 years in good health and CMV-seronegative. The sequenced sample was PBMCs. The chain links TRBV27 to TRBJ1-2, with TRBD1 matching over 7 bases. CDR3 sequence (DNA): TGTGCCAGCAGTCCCCAGACAGGGAACGTCCATGGCTACACCTTC. Translated, it gives CASSPQTGNVHGYTF.